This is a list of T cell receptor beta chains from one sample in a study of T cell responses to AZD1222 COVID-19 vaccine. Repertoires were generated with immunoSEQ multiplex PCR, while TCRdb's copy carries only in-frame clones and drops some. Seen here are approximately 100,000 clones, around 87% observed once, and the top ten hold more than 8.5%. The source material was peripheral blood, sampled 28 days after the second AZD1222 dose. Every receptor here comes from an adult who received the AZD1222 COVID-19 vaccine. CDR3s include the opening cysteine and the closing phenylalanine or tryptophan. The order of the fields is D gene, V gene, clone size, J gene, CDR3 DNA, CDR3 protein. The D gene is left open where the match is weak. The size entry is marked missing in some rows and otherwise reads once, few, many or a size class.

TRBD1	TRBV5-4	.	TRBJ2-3	TGTGCCAGCAGCAACCGGGACAGGGGAGGAGATACGCAGTATTTT	CASSNRDRGGDTQYF
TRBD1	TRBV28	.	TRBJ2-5	TGTGCCAGCAGCCAACCCGGGACAGGGGGCAGAGAGACCCAGTACTTC	CASSQPGTGGRETQYF
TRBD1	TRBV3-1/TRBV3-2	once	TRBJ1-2	TGTGCCAGCAGCCCCCGGGACAGGGGGCTGGGTGGCTACACCTTC	CASSPRDRGLGGYTF
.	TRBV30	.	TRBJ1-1	TGTGCCTGGAGTGTTGGGGGCCAGAGCACTGAAGCTTTCTTT	CAWSVGGQSTEAFF
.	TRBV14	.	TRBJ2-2	TGTGCCAGCAGCTCCCGCAGGATCTTCCCCGGGGAGCTGTTTTTT	CASSSRRIFPGELFF
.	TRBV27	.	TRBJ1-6	TGTGCCAGCAGTTTGAGTTCGGGGACCCCTAATTCACCCCTCCACTTT	CASSLSSGTPNSPLHF
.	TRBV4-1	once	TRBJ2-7	TGCGCCAGCAGCCAAGATCACGAGCAGTACTTC	CASSQDHEQYF
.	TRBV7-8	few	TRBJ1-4	TGTGCCAGCAGCCCGAGGACCGGGATAGCAACTAATGAAAAACTGTTTTTT	CASSPRTGIATNEKLFF
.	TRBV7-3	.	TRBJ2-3	TGTGCCAGCAGCCCCCAGGGGTCAGGGGCAGATACGCAGTATTTT	CASSPQGSGADTQYF
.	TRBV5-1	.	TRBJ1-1	TGCGCCAGCAGCTCCACAGGGTTAGCTTTCTTT	CASSSTGLAFF
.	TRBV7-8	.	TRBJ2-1	TGTGCCAGCAGCCTCGGGAGAAATAATGAGCAGTTCTTC	CASSLGRNNEQFF
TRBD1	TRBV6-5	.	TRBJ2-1	TGTGCCAGCAGCCAGGGACAGGGGGGAACGAATGAGCAGTTCTTC	CASSQGQGGTNEQFF
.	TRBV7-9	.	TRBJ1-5	TGTGCCAGCAGCTTAGCGCAACAGCCCCAGCATTTT	CASSLAQQPQHF
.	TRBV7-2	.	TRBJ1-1	TGTGCCAGCAGCTTATTCGGCAGCATAGGCACTGAAGCTTTCTTT	CASSLFGSIGTEAFF
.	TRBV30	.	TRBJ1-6	TGTGCCTGGGGACAGAGCTCCTATAATTCACCCCTCCACTTT	CAWGQSSYNSPLHF
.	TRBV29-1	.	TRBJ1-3	TGCAGTGTGCGTAAGAACTCTGGAAACACCATATATTTT	CSVRKNSGNTIYF
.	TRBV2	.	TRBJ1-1	TGTGCCAGCAGTTCCTTGGCCCCGGGGGGTGAAGCTTTCTTT	CASSSLAPGGEAFF
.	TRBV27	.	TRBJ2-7	TGTGCCAGCAGTTTATCGCCCGGGACTTCCTCCTACGAGCAGTACTTC	CASSLSPGTSSYEQYF
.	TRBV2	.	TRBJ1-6	TGTGCCAGCAGACCCTTTTCATCAAATGATTCACCCCTCCACTTT	CASRPFSSNDSPLHF
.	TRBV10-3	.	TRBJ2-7	TGTGCCATCACCCCCGGGGTTGGAAACGAGCAGTACTTC	CAITPGVGNEQYF
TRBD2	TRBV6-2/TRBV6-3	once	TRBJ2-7	TGTGCCAGCAGCGGGACTAGCGGGAAGAACGAGCAGTACTTC	CASSGTSGKNEQYF
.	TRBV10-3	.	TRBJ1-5	TGTGCCATCAGTGAGTCGGCGGGGGGCCTTAGCAATCAGCCCCAGCATTTT	CAISESAGGLSNQPQHF
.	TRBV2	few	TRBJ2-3	TGTGCCAGCAGTGAAGGGGCCAGGAGTGGGCCAGATACGCAGTATTTT	CASSEGARSGPDTQYF
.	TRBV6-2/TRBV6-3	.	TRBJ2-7	TGTGCCAGCAGTTTGACGATCTCCTACGAGCAGTACTTC	CASSLTISYEQYF
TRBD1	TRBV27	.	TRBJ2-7	TGTGCCAGCAGTCTGGACAGGGGTTACGAGCAGTACTTC	CASSLDRGYEQYF
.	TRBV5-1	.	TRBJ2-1	TGCGCCAGCAGCCCGGCGGCGGGGAATGAGCAGTTCTTC	CASSPAAGNEQFF
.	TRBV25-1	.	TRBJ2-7	TGTGCCAGCAGTGTTTCTAGCGACTCCTACGAGCAGTACTTC	CASSVSSDSYEQYF
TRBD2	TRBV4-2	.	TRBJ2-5	TGTGCCAGCAGCCAAGTTCAAGGGCGGGGGGCGCGAGAGACCCAGTACTTC	CASSQVQGRGARETQYF
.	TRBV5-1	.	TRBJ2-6	TGCGCCAGCAGCTTGAGCTCTGGGGCCAACGTCCTGACTTTC	CASSLSSGANVLTF
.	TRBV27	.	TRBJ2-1	TGTGCCAGCAGTCCCCACCCGGGAGCCGACTACAATGAGCAGTTCTTC	CASSPHPGADYNEQFF
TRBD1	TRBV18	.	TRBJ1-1	TGTGCCAGCTCACCACAGGGACAGGGAGAAGCTTTCTTT	CASSPQGQGEAFF
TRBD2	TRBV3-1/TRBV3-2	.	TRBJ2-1	TGTGCCAGCAGCCAAGAGCCGGCTAGCGGGAGGTTTAATGAGCAGTTCTTC	CASSQEPASGRFNEQFF
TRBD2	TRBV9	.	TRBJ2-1	TGTGCCAGCAGCATCCCTAAAGCGGGGGGGCAAAATGAGCAGTTCTTC	CASSIPKAGGQNEQFF
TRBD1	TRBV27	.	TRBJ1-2	TGTGCCAGCAGTTCACAGGGGGCGATGGGGGGCTACACCTTC	CASSSQGAMGGYTF
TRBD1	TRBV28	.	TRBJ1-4	TGTGCCAGCAGTTGGACAGGTTTATATGAAAAACTGTTTTTT	CASSWTGLYEKLFF
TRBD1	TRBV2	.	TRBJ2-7	TGTGCCAGCAGTGAATCCGGGACAGGGGACGAGCAGTACTTC	CASSESGTGDEQYF
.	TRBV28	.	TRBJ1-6	TGTGCCACTCATGCGGGGCAGGGGTTTCGCTCACCCCTCCACTTT	CATHAGQGFRSPLHF
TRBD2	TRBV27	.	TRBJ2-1	TGTGCCAGCACCTTCTCAGCGGGAGTCTACAATGAGCAGTTCTTC	CASTFSAGVYNEQFF
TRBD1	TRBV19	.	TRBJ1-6	TGTGCCAGTAGTTCACGACAGGGGGCGGCTGGCAATTCACCCCTCCACTTT	CASSSRQGAAGNSPLHF
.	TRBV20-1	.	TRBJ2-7	TGCAGTGCTAGTCCTAGAAACGAGCAGTACTTC	CSASPRNEQYF
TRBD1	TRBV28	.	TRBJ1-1	TGTGCCAGCAGTGTGCCGGGACAGGAAGCTTTCTTT	CASSVPGQEAFF
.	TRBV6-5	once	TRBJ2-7	TGTGCCAGCAGTTTCCCACCTGCCTACGAGCAGTACTTC	CASSFPPAYEQYF
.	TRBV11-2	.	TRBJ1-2	TGTGCCAGCAGCTTTACAGGGAACTATGGCTACACCTTC	CASSFTGNYGYTF
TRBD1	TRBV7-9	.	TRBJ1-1	TGTGCCAGCACCATTGCAGGGGGCCTTGAAGCTTTCTTT	CASTIAGGLEAFF
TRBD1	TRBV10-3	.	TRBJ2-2	TGTGCCACGGACGCCGGGACAGTTACCGGGGAGCTGTTTTTT	CATDAGTVTGELFF